These 4 T cell receptor beta chains came from one sample sequenced in a study of blood T cell repertoires in COVID-19 (dated by TCRdb to 2018 to 2020). The method was the immunoSEQ multiplex PCR assay. In its TCRdb copy, this immuneACCESS table keeps in-frame sequences only and misses some clones. Where compared with another copy, unresolved V genes explain less than half of these, and the others have no known cause. This sample gives some 350,000 clones in total; about four fifths of them show up just once. Of the sample, 2.5% to 3.5% is held by the ten largest clones. The sample was peripheral blood. These receptors all come from a man between 25 and 39 years old with active or convalescent COVID-19.

Comment on this clone: This sample also contains other DNA sequences that code for the same CDR3. The chain is built from TRBV19 and TRBJ1-1; D is unresolved. Germline lookup yields CDR1 LNHDA and CDR2 SQIVND (reference sequence). The CDR3 covers 13 residues. Trimming stripped 6 bases from V and 3 bases from J, with 11 bases between. Here the CDR3 reads CASSLSRDTEAFF. CDR3 DNA sequence: TGTGCCAGTAGCCTTTCCCGGGACACTGAAGCTTTCTTT.

V and J are TRBV30 and TRBJ1-5, with no clear D. V was cut by 4 bases and J by 4 bases, with 14 bases left in between. CDR1 is GTSNPN, CDR2 SVGIG, per germline (reference sequence). CDR3 length: 14 amino acids. The DNA for the CDR3 is TGTGCCTGGACGCCGGGGAGAATTAATCAGCCCCAGCATTTT. Amino acid sequence: CAWTPGRINQPQHF.

This chain links TRBV5-1 with TRBJ2-7; D uncertain. Per germline, CDR1 SGHRS and CDR2 YFSETQ. This CDR3 has 13 residues. Trimming cost V 6 bases and J 2 bases, with 12 bases left between them. CDR3 amino acids: CASKSVLAYEQYF. The CDR3 coding sequence is TGCGCCAGCAAATCGGTGCTAGCCTACGAGCAGTACTTC. Combining the CDR3 with reference TRBV5-1 and TRBJ2-7 gives the whole variable domain KAGVTQTPRYLIKTRGQQVTLSCSPISGHRSVSWYQQTPGQGLQFLFEYFSETQRNKGNFPGRFSGRQFSNSRSEMNVSTLELGDSALYLCASKSVLAYEQYFGPGTRLTVT.

This rearrangement joins TRBV28 to TRBJ1-1; 8 positions agree with TRBD1. The V segment lost 6 bases and the J segment 0 bases; nucleotides outside the gene matches: 9. This CDR3 has 16 amino acids. Germline-derived CDR1 and CDR2 are MDHEN and SYDVKM. CDR3 sequence: CASSGISRGLNTEAFF. The CDR3 DNA reads TGTGCCAGCAGCGGTATTAGCAGGGGGCTGAACACTGAAGCTTTCTTT.